This paragraph reports one T cell receptor (beta chain). Clones were sequenced by immunoSEQ multiplex PCR, and TCRdb holds only the in-frame ones, with some missing. Seen here are 130,000 to 150,000 clones, 84% observed once, and the top ten hold around 5.4%. The CDR3 is made up of 13 amino acids. From germline, CDR1 is SNHLY and CDR2 FYNNEI. With 7 bases clipped from V and 6 bases from J, the junction kept 2 bases outside the gene matches. These data are taken from a study of blood T cell repertoires in COVID-19. This receptor was obtained from a woman between 50 and 59 years old who had been exposed to COVID-19. Sequenced material: PBMCs or T cells enriched from blood (not recorded which). The chain carries TRBV2 and TRBJ1-5; 11 positions match TRBD1. CDR3 amino acids: CASKGTGGQPQHF. As DNA, the CDR3 is TGTGCCAGCAAAGGGACAGGGGGTCAGCCCCAGCATTTT.